Detailed here is one T cell receptor (beta chain). Its antigen is not yet known. There are no base qualities to consult, and no much larger clone falls within one base. This sample stems from a study of T cell responses to AZD1222 COVID-19 vaccine (dated by TCRdb to about 2021). Regarding the study in general: Because spike-specific TCR depth and breadth did not differ between the two schedules, AZD1222 recipients who got a second dose at roughly 4 weeks were pooled with those who got a second dose at roughly 12 weeks. TCR sequencing was performed for about 240 trial participants, of whom some 200 were given two doses of AZD1222 and approximately 25 were given two doses of MenACWY control vaccine. Enrollment into the trials was organized by age into subgroups of 18-55, 56-69 and 70-plus years, and those subgroups contained approximately 150, 30 and 60 TCR-sequenced participants, respectively.

What this sample's time point label stands for: baseline before first vaccination. Samples from vaccinated people were obtained from the UK trials COV001 and COV002, which included a single-blind randomized controlled phase 2/3 trial of AZD1222 (ChAdOx1 nCoV-19) in healthy adults. For TCRbeta chain sequencing, PBMC samples were collected from trial participants at day 0 and at day 28 after the second dose. CDR1 LNHDA and CDR2 SQIVND are derived from the germline V gene (reference sequence). V is pared back by 5 bases and J by 0 bases, with 7 bases lying between the germline termini. The CDR3 runs 14 amino acids, cysteine and phenylalanine included. This entry keeps only the CDR3 DNA: 42 bases, framed from base 1. The CDR3 regions of human TCRbeta chains were subjected to immunosequencing. The original pipeline was this. TCRs in the repertoires were compared against a reference library of SARS-CoV-2-specific TCRs that had been generated with the MIRA antigen-specificity platform. Breadth meant the fraction of unique TCRs that were SARS-CoV-2-associated, whereas depth meant the fraction of total T cells that were SARS-CoV-2-associated. Using the MIRA data, each spike-specific TCR was mapped to the spike region that the TCR reacts to and placed in a CD4 or CD8 class. Log10-transformed breadth and depth values were compared by one-way ANOVA with Sidak's multiple comparisons tests. In its TCRdb copy, this immuneACCESS table keeps in-frame sequences only and misses some clones. Where compared with another copy, unresolved V genes explain less than half of these, and the others have no known cause. The V and J calls and clone size are taken from that table; D and trimming were inferred from the DNA. This sample holds about 120,000 clones; roughly 88% were observed only once. Jointly, the top ten make up about 8.5% of the sample.

The study at large found these results: Reportedly, close to half of the unique spike-specific TCRs recognized epitopes lying outside the regions that are mutated in the B.1.351 and B.1.1.7 variants. No day 14 peak-response samples were available, so repertoires were characterized only after the peak T cell response. The whole spike protein was spanned by vaccine-associated CD4 TCRs, and dominant responses were seen in regions 160-218 and 743-854. Spike-specific TCR breadth and depth rose significantly after two AZD1222 doses compared with day 0 and with MenACWY recipients. Only six AZD1222 recipients were SARS-CoV-2 seropositive at baseline, limiting conclusions about previously exposed vaccinees. In the small 56-69-year group, the increase in depth fell short of significance, most likely because of low power. Participants were mostly white British, with more females than males. The authors suggested clonal diversity may have been underestimated.

This TCR derives from an adult in good health. The sequencing here drew on peripheral blood, taken on day 0 of AZD1222 vaccination. The V gene is TRBV19 and the J gene is TRBJ1-4; tentative D gene TRBD1, with 6 bases matching. The CDR3 in this case is CASSPGATNEKLFF. The DNA sequence is TGTGCCAGTAGTCCAGGGGCAACTAATGAAAAACTGTTTTTT.